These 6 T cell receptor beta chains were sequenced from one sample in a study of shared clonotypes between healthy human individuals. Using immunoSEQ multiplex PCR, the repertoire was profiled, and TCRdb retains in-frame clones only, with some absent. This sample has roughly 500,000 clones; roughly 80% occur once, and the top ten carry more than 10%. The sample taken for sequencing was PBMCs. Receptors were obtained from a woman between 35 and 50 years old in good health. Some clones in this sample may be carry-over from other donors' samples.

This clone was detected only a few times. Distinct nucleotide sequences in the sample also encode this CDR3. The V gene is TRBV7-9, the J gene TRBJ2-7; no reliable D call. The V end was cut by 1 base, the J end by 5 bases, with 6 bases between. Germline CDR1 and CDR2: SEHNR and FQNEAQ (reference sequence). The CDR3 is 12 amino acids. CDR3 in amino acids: CASSLGPHEQYF. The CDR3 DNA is TGTGCCAGCAGCTTAGGACCCCACGAGCAGTACTTC.

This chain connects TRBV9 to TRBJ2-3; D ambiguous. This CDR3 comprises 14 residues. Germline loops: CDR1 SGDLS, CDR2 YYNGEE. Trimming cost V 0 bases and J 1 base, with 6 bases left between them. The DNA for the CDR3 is TGTGCCAGCAGCGTAGTCCAGGGCACAGATACGCAGTATTTT. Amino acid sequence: CASSVVQGTDTQYF.

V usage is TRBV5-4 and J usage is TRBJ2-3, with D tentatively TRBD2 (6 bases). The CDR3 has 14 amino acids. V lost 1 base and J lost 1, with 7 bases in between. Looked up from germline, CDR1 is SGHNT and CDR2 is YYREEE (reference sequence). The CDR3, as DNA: TGTGCCAGCAGCTTGCCGGGGGGCACAGATACGCAGTATTTT. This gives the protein CASSLPGGTDTQYF.

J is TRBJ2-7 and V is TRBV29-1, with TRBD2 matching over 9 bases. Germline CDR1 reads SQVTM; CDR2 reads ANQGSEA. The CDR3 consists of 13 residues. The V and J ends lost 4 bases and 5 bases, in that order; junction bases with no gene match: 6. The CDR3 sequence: CSVVGTSRDEQYF. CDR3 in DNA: TGCAGCGTTGTTGGGACTAGCAGGGACGAGCAGTACTTC.

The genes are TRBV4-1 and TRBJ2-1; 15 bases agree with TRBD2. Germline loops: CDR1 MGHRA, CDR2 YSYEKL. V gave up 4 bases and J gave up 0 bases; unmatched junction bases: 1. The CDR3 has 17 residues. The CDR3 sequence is CASSRTSGRDSYNEQFF. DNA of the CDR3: TGCGCCAGCAGCCGGACTAGCGGGAGGGACTCCTACAATGAGCAGTTCTTC.

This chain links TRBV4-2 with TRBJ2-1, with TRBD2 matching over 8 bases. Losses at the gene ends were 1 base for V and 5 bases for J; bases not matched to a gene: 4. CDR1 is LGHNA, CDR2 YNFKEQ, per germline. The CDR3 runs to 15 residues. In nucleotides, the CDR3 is TGTGCCAGCAGCCAAGGGCGGGGGGTTGACAATGAGCAGTTCTTC. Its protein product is CASSQGRGVDNEQFF.